This T cell receptor (beta chain) was retrieved from a study of T cells in Graves' hyperthyroidism and ophthalmopathy. Many counts were recorded for this clonotype. Amplification of TCR beta CDR3 regions was performed using RNA transcripts as template. TCR CDR3 regions were first amplified by RT-PCR with HTBI primers. From the multiplex PCR reads, TCRdb called clonotypes with MiXCR, one entry per CDR3 protein. The table shows roughly 700,000 distinct CDR3 sequences, with about 35% occurring only once. Material: blood. The TCR sequence derives from a woman between 40 and 50 years old with Graves' hyperthyroidism.

The CDR3 reads CASGTHLSGANVLTF. The CDR3 DNA is TGTGCCAGCGGGACACACCTCTCTGGGGCCAACGTCCTGACTTTC. The rearrangement uses TRBV12-3 or TRBV12-4 and TRBJ2-6; perhaps TRBD1 as D (6 bases). CDR3 length: 15 residues. Trimming removed 8 bases from V and 0 bases from J, with 11 bases in between.